A selection of T cell receptor beta chains follows, all from one sample in a study of cytomegalovirus exposure and HLA in healthy donors. Sequencing used immunoSEQ multiplex PCR; TCRdb keeps in-frame clones, though not all of them. The data show about 100,000 clones, about 83% seen once. The sequenced sample consisted of PBMCs. These receptors came from a female donor in good health and CMV-seropositive. The CDR3 runs from the conserved cysteine through the conserved F or W. The order of the fields is CDR3 protein, CDR3 DNA, J gene, V gene, clone size, D gene. A D gene is named only where the DNA matches it firmly. Clone size appears in some rows only: once, few, many, or a class for an expanded clone.

CDR3aa: CASSPTGPGNTIYF; CDR3nt: TGTGCCAGCAGCCCGACAGGTCCGGGAAACACCATATATTTT; j_gene: TRBJ1-3; v_gene: TRBV7-8; abundance: NA; d_gene: NA
CDR3aa: CASSEVEGGGNTEAFF; CDR3nt: TGTGCCAGCAGTGAAGTGGAGGGCGGGGGGAACACTGAAGCTTTCTTT; j_gene: TRBJ1-1; v_gene: TRBV6-1; abundance: NA; d_gene: NA
CDR3aa: CASSPQGGRQPQHF; CDR3nt: TGTGCCAGCAGCCCACAGGGGGGTCGTCAGCCCCAGCATTTT; j_gene: TRBJ1-5; v_gene: TRBV27; abundance: NA; d_gene: TRBD1
CDR3aa: CATSAPQGLAGEDTQYF; CDR3nt: TGTGCCACCAGCGCTCCCCAGGGACTAGCGGGGGAGGATACGCAGTATTTT; j_gene: TRBJ2-3; v_gene: TRBV15; abundance: NA; d_gene: TRBD2
CDR3aa: CASSQEPQATEAFF; CDR3nt: TGCGCCAGCAGCCAAGAGCCTCAGGCCACTGAAGCTTTCTTT; j_gene: TRBJ1-1; v_gene: TRBV4-3; abundance: NA; d_gene: NA
CDR3aa: CASSTGFRDQPQHF; CDR3nt: TGTGCCAGCAGTACAGGGTTTCGGGATCAGCCCCAGCATTTT; j_gene: TRBJ1-5; v_gene: TRBV6-5; abundance: NA; d_gene: NA
CDR3aa: CASGPRGRGLAYGYTF; CDR3nt: TGCGCCAGCGGACCCAGGGGGCGCGGGCTAGCCTATGGCTACACCTTC; j_gene: TRBJ1-2; v_gene: TRBV5-1; abundance: NA; d_gene: TRBD1
CDR3aa: CASRPRLSGNLYNEQFF; CDR3nt: TGTGCCAGCAGACCCCGACTTAGCGGGAACCTATACAATGAGCAGTTCTTC; j_gene: TRBJ2-1; v_gene: TRBV13; abundance: few; d_gene: TRBD2
CDR3aa: CAYSRDRKTYEQYF; CDR3nt: TGTGCCTACTCCCGGGACAGGAAGACCTACGAGCAGTACTTC; j_gene: TRBJ2-7; v_gene: TRBV30; abundance: once; d_gene: TRBD1
CDR3aa: CASSSIQGNSNTGELFF; CDR3nt: TGTGCCAGCAGCTCAATACAGGGAAACTCTAACACCGGGGAGCTGTTTTTT; j_gene: TRBJ2-2; v_gene: TRBV11-3; abundance: NA; d_gene: NA
CDR3aa: CASSLSQGDYGYTF; CDR3nt: TGTGCCAGCAGTTTGTCTCAAGGAGACTATGGCTACACCTTC; j_gene: TRBJ1-2; v_gene: TRBV27; abundance: NA; d_gene: NA
CDR3aa: CASSFSSTDTQYF; CDR3nt: TGTGCCAGCAGCTTTAGTAGCACAGATACGCAGTATTTT; j_gene: TRBJ2-3; v_gene: TRBV7-6; abundance: NA; d_gene: NA
CDR3aa: CASSEYQSPRGNEQFF; CDR3nt: TGTGCCAGCAGTGAATACCAATCCCCCCGGGGCAATGAGCAGTTCTTC; j_gene: TRBJ2-1; v_gene: TRBV6-1; abundance: once; d_gene: NA
CDR3aa: CATSRDWGGPYEQYF; CDR3nt: TGTGCCACCAGCAGAGATTGGGGGGGTCCCTACGAGCAGTACTTC; j_gene: TRBJ2-7; v_gene: TRBV15; abundance: NA; d_gene: TRBD2
CDR3aa: CASSQNPAGGPQDTQYF; CDR3nt: TGTGCCAGCAGCCAAAACCCAGCGGGAGGGCCGCAAGATACGCAGTATTTT; j_gene: TRBJ2-3; v_gene: TRBV4-2; abundance: NA; d_gene: TRBD2
CDR3aa: CASSPSTSTDTQYF; CDR3nt: TGTGCCAGCAGCCCCTCAACTAGCACAGATACGCAGTATTTT; j_gene: TRBJ2-3; v_gene: TRBV5-4; abundance: NA; d_gene: NA
CDR3aa: CASSLGGGGGAAQFF; CDR3nt: TGTGCCAGCAGCTTAGGTGGTGGCGGGGGGGCCGCGCAGTTCTTC; j_gene: TRBJ2-1; v_gene: TRBV7-9; abundance: NA; d_gene: TRBD2
CDR3aa: CASSPNTGNTEAFF; CDR3nt: TGTGCCAGCTCACCAAATACAGGAAACACTGAAGCTTTCTTT; j_gene: TRBJ1-1; v_gene: TRBV18; abundance: NA; d_gene: NA
CDR3aa: CASSQDQNGELFF; CDR3nt: TGCGCCAGCAGCCAAGATCAGAACGGGGAGCTGTTTTTT; j_gene: TRBJ2-2; v_gene: TRBV4-1; abundance: NA; d_gene: NA
CDR3aa: CASSLMSTGNQPQHF; CDR3nt: TGTGCCAGCAGCTTAATGAGTACAGGGAATCAGCCCCAGCATTTT; j_gene: TRBJ1-5; v_gene: TRBV7-2; abundance: NA; d_gene: NA
CDR3aa: CASSLASGGPTGELFF; CDR3nt: TGCGCCAGCAGCTTGGCCTCGGGAGGGCCGACCGGGGAGCTGTTTTTT; j_gene: TRBJ2-2; v_gene: TRBV5-1; abundance: NA; d_gene: TRBD2
CDR3aa: CASSVWGLTGELFF; CDR3nt: TGTGCCAGCAGCGTTTGGGGCTTGACCGGGGAGCTGTTTTTT; j_gene: TRBJ2-2; v_gene: TRBV9; abundance: NA; d_gene: NA
CDR3aa: CASSLSPGVGLQTEAFF; CDR3nt: TGCGCCAGCAGCTTGTCCCCAGGGGTCGGACTCCAAACTGAAGCTTTCTTT; j_gene: TRBJ1-1; v_gene: TRBV5-1; abundance: NA; d_gene: NA
CDR3aa: CASSLEAGWTYEQYF; CDR3nt: TGTGCCAGCAGCTTGGAGGCAGGGTGGACCTACGAGCAGTACTTC; j_gene: TRBJ2-7; v_gene: TRBV5-8; abundance: NA; d_gene: NA
CDR3aa: CASLTGGTGRAYEQYF; CDR3nt: TGTGCCAGTCTTACCGGAGGGACAGGGAGGGCGTACGAGCAGTACTTC; j_gene: TRBJ2-7; v_gene: TRBV28; abundance: NA; d_gene: TRBD1
CDR3aa: CASSVASRNTEAFF; CDR3nt: TGTGCCAGCAGCGTTGCCAGTCGAAACACTGAAGCTTTCTTT; j_gene: TRBJ1-1; v_gene: TRBV9; abundance: NA; d_gene: NA
CDR3aa: CASSEPDTAFPATNEKLFF; CDR3nt: TGTGCCAGCAGTGAACCTGACACGGCCTTTCCTGCAACTAATGAAAAACTGTTTTTT; j_gene: TRBJ1-4; v_gene: TRBV6-4; abundance: NA; d_gene: NA
CDR3aa: CASSLAAGSSGNTIYF; CDR3nt: TGTGCCAGCAGCTTAGCGGCGGGGAGCTCTGGAAACACCATATATTTT; j_gene: TRBJ1-3; v_gene: TRBV7-9; abundance: NA; d_gene: NA
CDR3aa: CASRNSGSSGNEQFF; CDR3nt: TGTGCCAGCAGGAATAGCGGGAGTTCGGGGAATGAGCAGTTCTTC; j_gene: TRBJ2-1; v_gene: TRBV6-5; abundance: NA; d_gene: TRBD2
CDR3aa: CASSPTSMAKNIQYF; CDR3nt: TGTGCCAGCAGCCCGACTAGTATGGCCAAAAACATTCAGTACTTC; j_gene: TRBJ2-4; v_gene: TRBV11-1; abundance: NA; d_gene: NA
CDR3aa: CASSYAGGQGASEKLFF; CDR3nt: TGTGCCAGCAGCTACGCCGGAGGACAGGGGGCTTCTGAAAAACTGTTTTTT; j_gene: TRBJ1-4; v_gene: TRBV5-5; abundance: NA; d_gene: TRBD1
CDR3aa: CASSPGQAGNTIYF; CDR3nt: TGTGCCAGCAGCCCCGGCCAGGCTGGAAACACCATATATTTT; j_gene: TRBJ1-3; v_gene: TRBV28; abundance: NA; d_gene: NA
CDR3aa: CASRHRDSGYTEAFF; CDR3nt: TGTGCCAGCAGACACCGGGACAGCGGGTACACTGAAGCTTTCTTT; j_gene: TRBJ1-1; v_gene: TRBV7-2; abundance: NA; d_gene: TRBD1
CDR3aa: CASSSRGIEKLFF; CDR3nt: TGCGCCAGCAGCTCGCGAGGAATTGAAAAACTGTTTTTT; j_gene: TRBJ1-4; v_gene: TRBV5-1; abundance: once; d_gene: NA